The present entry profiles one T cell receptor beta chain with its context. Assay: immunoSEQ multiplex PCR; the TCRdb copy retains only in-frame clones and omits some. The sample has tens of thousands of clones; 83% are singletons. This record comes from a study of PD-1 blockade in mismatch repair-deficient tumors. Study-level information: All were previously treated, progressing patients with 11 to 13 mismatch repair-deficient cancer types.

V lost 4 bases to trimming and J lost 8 bases; unmatched junction nucleotides: 6. This CDR3 region has 13 residues. Germline CDR1 reads MGHRA; CDR2 reads YSYEKL. Sequencing was performed on peripheral blood, taken 12 weeks after starting pembrolizumab. This chain connects TRBV4-1 to TRBJ1-1, with 8 bases matching TRBD1. This TCR was sampled from an adult with mismatch repair-deficient cancer. CDR3 sequence reads: CASSPGQASEAFF. In nucleotides, the CDR3 is TGCGCCAGCAGCCCGGGACAGGCCTCAGAAGCTTTCTTT.